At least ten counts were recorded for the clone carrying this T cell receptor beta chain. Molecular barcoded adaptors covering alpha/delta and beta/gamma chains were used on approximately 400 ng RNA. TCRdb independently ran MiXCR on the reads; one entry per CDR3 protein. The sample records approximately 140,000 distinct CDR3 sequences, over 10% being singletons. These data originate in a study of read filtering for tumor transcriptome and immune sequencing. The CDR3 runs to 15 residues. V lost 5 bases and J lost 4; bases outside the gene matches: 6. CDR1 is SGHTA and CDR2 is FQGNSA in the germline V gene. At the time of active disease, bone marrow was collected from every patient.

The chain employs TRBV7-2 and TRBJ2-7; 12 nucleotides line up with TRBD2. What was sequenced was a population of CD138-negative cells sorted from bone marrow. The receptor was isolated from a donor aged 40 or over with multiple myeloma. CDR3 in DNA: TGTGCCAGCAGCATTACCGGGACTAGCGGGTACGAGCAGTACTTC. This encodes CASSITGTSGYEQYF.